A single T cell receptor beta chain is shown here with its context. Antigen: not known. The entry originates in a study of beta chain features in type 1 diabetes. Broader study findings: Equally in patients and controls, shorter templates might have been favored by PCR.

This CDR3 contains 15 residues. The germline CDR1 and CDR2 sequences are SGHTA and FQGNSA. V was pared by 6 bases and J by 2 bases, with 10 bases of the junction left unmatched. Expressed TCRB transcripts were sequenced because the entire RNA isolate underwent reverse transcription. Produced via immunoSEQ multiplex PCR; TCRdb's table is partial and in-frame only. In the table there are roughly 350,000 clones, roughly 9.6% of which are singletons. Via the markers CD45RO/CCR7/CD25/CD127/CD95/CD27, stem cell-like memory, regulatory, central memory and naive CD4+ cells were sorted. The sequence was collected from a woman under 40 in good health. The rearrangement links TRBV7-2 to TRBJ2-7; TRBD2 matches at 7 bases. The sample comprised naive CD4+ T cells from blood. DNA of the CDR3: TGTGCCAGCAGTCAGGACCCGGGGAGGGCCTACGAGCAGTACTTC. This translates into CASSQDPGRAYEQYF.